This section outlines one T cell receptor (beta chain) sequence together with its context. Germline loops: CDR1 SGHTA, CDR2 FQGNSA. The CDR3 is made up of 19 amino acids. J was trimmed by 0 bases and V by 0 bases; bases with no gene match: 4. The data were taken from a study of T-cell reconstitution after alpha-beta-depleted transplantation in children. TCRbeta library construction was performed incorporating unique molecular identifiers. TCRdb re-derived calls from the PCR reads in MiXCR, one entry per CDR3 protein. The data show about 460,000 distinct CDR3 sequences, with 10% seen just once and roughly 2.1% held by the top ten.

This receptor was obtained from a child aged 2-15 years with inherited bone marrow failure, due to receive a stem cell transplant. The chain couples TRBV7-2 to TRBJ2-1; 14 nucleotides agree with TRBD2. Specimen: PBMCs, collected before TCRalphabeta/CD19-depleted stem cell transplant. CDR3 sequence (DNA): TGTGCCAGCAGCTTAGCGGGACTAGCGGGAGTAACCTCCTACAATGAGCAGTTCTTC. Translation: CASSLAGLAGVTSYNEQFF.